Below, 32 T cell receptor beta chains from the same sample are listed, as sequenced in a study of blood T cell repertoires in COVID-19. Measured with immunoSEQ multiplex PCR; TCRdb has only the in-frame clones, and not every one. The sample records about 190,000 clones, 80% to 90% being singletons. The source material was peripheral blood. The origin of the receptors is a human donor in a cohort sampled during active COVID-19.

This chain links TRBV19 with TRBJ1-1, with TRBD1 matching 8 bases. V trimming: 0 bases; J trimming: 4 bases; junction bases outside the gene matches: 1. The CDR3 is 14 residues long. Germline V gene sequence: CDR1 LNHDA, CDR2 SQIVND (reference sequence). CDR3 nucleotides: TGTGCCAGTAGTATAGAGCAGGGGGCCACTGAAGCTTTCTTT. Protein product: CASSIEQGATEAFF.

This rearrangement joins TRBV29-1 to TRBJ2-7, with TRBD1 identical over 7 bases. The CDR3 runs to 15 residues. Germline lookup yields CDR1 SQVTM and CDR2 ANQGSEA. After removal of 3 bases from V and 3 bases from J, the junction contained 11 bases not matched to a gene. The CDR3 DNA is TGCAGCGTTGAGGGGGACAGAGTATCCAACTACGAGCAGTACTTC. Encoded protein: CSVEGDRVSNYEQYF.

V gene TRBV5-1 combines with J gene TRBJ2-3, with a tentative D call TRBD1 (5 bases). V was cut by 6 bases and J by 2 bases, with 7 bases left in between. The germline V gene has CDR1 SGHRS and CDR2 YFSETQ. This CDR3 has 12 residues. CDR3 protein: CASKGNTDTQYF. In DNA form, the CDR3 reads TGCGCCAGCAAGGGGAACACAGATACGCAGTATTTT.

V gene TRBV2 combines with J gene TRBJ1-1, with a tentative D call TRBD1 (5 bases). Trimming left V 6 bases short and J 6 bases short, with 17 bases between. CDR3 length: 14 residues. Germline CDR1 and CDR2: SNHLY and FYNNEI. The CDR3 DNA reads TGTGCCAGCAGGCCGAACCGGGGAGGGGCTGAAGCTTTCTTT. It translates to CASRPNRGGAEAFF. The full variable domain, rest sourced from reference TRBV2 and TRBJ1-1, is EPEVTQTPSHQVTQMGQEVILRCVPISNHLYFYWYRQILGQKVEFLVSFYNNEISEKSEIFDDQFSVERPDGSNFTLKIRSTKLEDSAMYFCASRPNRGGAEAFFGQGTRLTVV.

The chain has TRBV27 and TRBJ2-2; possibly TRBD1 for D (5 bases). The CDR3 has 14 amino acids. Between the trimmed V and J ends, which lost 5 bases and 2 bases, there was a span of 9 bases. Germline V gene lookup returns CDR1 MNHEY and CDR2 SMNVEV (reference sequence). The CDR3 bases are TGTGCCAGCAGTATGACAGTCAACACCGGGGAGCTGTTTTTT. This sequence encodes CASSMTVNTGELFF.

The V gene is TRBV7-9, the J gene TRBJ2-1, with 11 bases identical to TRBD2. Germline V gene lookup returns CDR1 SEHNR and CDR2 FQNEAQ (reference sequence). Unmatched junction bases numbered 4, after V lost 0 bases and J lost 0 bases. The CDR3 is 18 amino acids. The CDR3 DNA sequence: TGTGCCAGCAGCTTAGCGATAGCGGGGGGGAGCTCCTACAATGAGCAGTTCTTC. It translates to CASSLAIAGGSSYNEQFF.

This clone appeared a single time. The chain uses TRBV7-6 and TRBJ2-2, with 8 positions matching TRBD2. The CDR3 covers 16 residues. CDR1 SGHVS and CDR2 FNYEAQ come from the germline V gene. The junction had 3 bases not matched to a gene; V was cut back by 3 bases and J by 0 bases. The CDR3 DNA sequence: TGTGCCAGCAGCTTTCTCGGGGGGGCGAACACCGGGGAGCTGTTTTTT. The encoded protein is CASSFLGGANTGELFF.

The gene calls are TRBV3-1 (or the pseudogene TRBV3-2) and TRBJ2-2; tentatively, D is TRBD1 (6 bases). V lost 6 bases and J lost 7, with 15 bases in between. Germline CDR1 reads LGHDT; CDR2 reads YNNKEL (reference sequence). The CDR3 runs 14 residues. CDR3 region: CASSETQGRGELFF. As DNA, the CDR3 is TGTGCCAGCAGTGAGACACAGGGCCGCGGGGAGCTGTTTTTT.

The chain combines TRBV4-2 with TRBJ2-3, with 10 bases that match TRBD1. CDR1 and CDR2 (germline): LGHNA, YNFKEQ. The ends lost 1 base at V and 5 bases at J; junction bases unmatched: 3. The CDR3 extends over 15 amino acids. This CDR3 reads CASSQGDRGGDTQYF. CDR3 nucleotides: TGTGCCAGCAGCCAAGGGGACAGGGGAGGAGATACGCAGTATTTT.

Here the CDR3 reads CASSWGTGGSYEQYF. CDR3 coding DNA: TGCGCCAGCAGCTGGGGGACAGGGGGCTCCTACGAGCAGTACTTC. The chain links TRBV5-1 to TRBJ2-7; 11 bases align to TRBD1. CDR1 is SGHRS and CDR2 is YFSETQ in the germline V gene. V shed 3 bases, J shed 0 bases, and the junction held 2 bases outside the gene matches. The CDR3 contains 15 residues.

This sequence joins TRBV6-4 and TRBJ2-1; 12 nucleotides agree with TRBD2. Germline CDR1 reads MRHNA; CDR2 reads SNTAGT. V shed 7 bases, J shed 8 bases, and the junction held 12 bases outside the gene matches. There are 16 residues in the CDR3. CDR3 region: CASMGVGLAGRDEQFF. In nucleotides, the CDR3 is TGTGCCAGCATGGGGGTAGGACTAGCGGGAAGGGATGAGCAGTTCTTC.

This sequence joins TRBV6-5 and TRBJ1-4; TRBD1 agrees at 8 bases. The V segment lost 6 bases and the J segment 6 bases; nucleotides outside the gene matches: 6. CDR3 size: 14 residues. Germline CDR1 and CDR2: MNHEY and SVGAGI. The CDR3 here is CASRGDRWDEKLFF. In DNA form, the CDR3 reads TGTGCCAGCAGGGGGGACAGGTGGGATGAAAAACTGTTTTTT.

V gene TRBV11-2 combines with J gene TRBJ2-7; TRBD1 is a possible D gene (5 bases). CDR1 is SGHAT and CDR2 is FQNNGV in the germline V gene. V gave up 3 bases and J gave up 5 bases, with 14 bases separating them. The length of the CDR3 is 14 residues. This CDR3 reads CASSFRQGVDEQYV. Written as DNA, the CDR3 is TGTGCCAGCAGCTTCAGGCAGGGCGTGGACGAGCAGTACGTC.

The genes are TRBV11-2 and TRBJ2-1; 11 bases align to TRBD2. Trimming at V came to 5 bases and at J to 5 bases, leaving 5 bases not matched to a gene. Germline V gene sequence: CDR1 SGHAT, CDR2 FQNNGV. The CDR3 runs 15 residues. The CDR3 region has the DNA TGTGCCAGCAGCCCGGGACTAGCGGCTGACAATGAGCAGTTCTTC. This codes for CASSPGLAADNEQFF.

The genes are TRBV7-3 and TRBJ2-5; 8 nucleotides agree with TRBD1. CDR1 is SGHTA and CDR2 is FQGTGA in the germline V gene. There are 13 residues in the CDR3. J lost 3 bases, V lost 5 bases, and 2 bases had no gene match. In nucleotides, the CDR3 is TGTGCCAGCAGCATGGACAGGGAAGAGACCCAGTACTTC. Protein sequence: CASSMDREETQYF.

The chain combines TRBV28 with TRBJ2-6; D is undetermined. Deletions cut 6 bases from V and 1 base from J, with 7 bases between. CDR3 length: 14 residues. Germline V lookup: CDR1 MDHEN, CDR2 SYDVKM. The DNA of the CDR3 is TGTGCCAGCAGACAGAGATCTGGGGCCAACGTCCTGACTTTC. This codes for CASRQRSGANVLTF.

This chain connects TRBV5-4 to TRBJ2-5; 11 positions agree with TRBD1. Germline-derived CDR1 and CDR2 are SGHNT and YYREEE (reference sequence). The CDR3 is 14 amino acids. V lost 4 bases to trimming and J lost 5 bases; unmatched junction nucleotides: 4. For the CDR3, the DNA is TGTGCCAGCAGCGGGGGACAGGGGGGGGAGACCCAGTACTTC. Translated, it gives CASSGGQGGETQYF. The entire variable domain, with the rest obtained from reference TRBV5-4 and TRBJ2-5, is as follows: ETGVTQSPTHLIKTRGQQVTLRCSSQSGHNTVSWYQQALGQGPQFIFQYYREEENGRGNFPPRFSGLQFPNYSSELNVNALELDDSALYLCASSGGQGGETQYFGPGTRLLVL.

The chain uses TRBV5-1 and TRBJ2-6; D is perhaps TRBD1 (5 bases). Germline CDR1 reads SGHRS; CDR2 reads YFSETQ. This CDR3 contains 16 residues. The V end was cut by 2 bases, the J end by 2 bases, with 11 bases between. The CDR3 DNA reads as TGCGCCAGCAGCTTCTCGACAGTCCCTGGGGCCAACGTCCTGACTTTC. As protein: CASSFSTVPGANVLTF.

V and J are TRBV5-1 and TRBJ2-3; tentative D call: TRBD1 (5 bases). Trimming pared 2 bases from V and 2 bases from J, leaving 6 bases between. CDR1 is SGHRS and CDR2 is YFSETQ in the germline V gene. The CDR3 contains 13 residues. The CDR3: CASSLGHTDTQYF. For the CDR3, the DNA is TGCGCCAGCAGCTTAGGACACACAGATACGCAGTATTTT.

This chain connects TRBV9 to TRBJ1-4; D perhaps matches TRBD1 (5 bases). The V and J ends lost 4 bases and 5 bases respectively, with 15 bases between them. The CDR3 consists of 15 residues. The V gene's germline CDR1 is SGDLS and CDR2 YYNGEE. The CDR3 nucleotides read TGTGCCAGCAGCCCCCGCGGGGGGGGAAATGAAAAACTGTTTTTT. Translation gives CASSPRGGGNEKLFF. The full variable domain, completed using reference TRBV9 and TRBJ1-4, is DSGVTQTPKHLITATGQRVTLRCSPRSGDLSVYWYQQSLDQGLQFLIQYYNGEERAKGNILERFSAQQFPDLHSELNLSSLELGDSALYFCASSPRGGGNEKLFFGSGTQLSVL.

The genes are TRBV5-4 and TRBJ2-1, with no clear D. CDR3 length equals 15 residues. V lost 2 bases and J 9 bases, leaving 18 bases between the germline ends. Per germline, CDR1 SGHNT and CDR2 YYREEE (reference sequence). The CDR3 nucleotides are TGTGCCAGCAGCTTACCATTAGGAGAGACCTCTGAGCAGTTCTTC. Translated, it gives CASSLPLGETSEQFF.

The chain combines TRBV18 with TRBJ2-1; 7 bases agree with TRBD2. V dropped 3 bases and J dropped 3; count of bases not matched to a gene: 2. In germline, CDR1 is KGHSH, CDR2 LQKENI. The CDR3 is made up of 14 amino acids. The CDR3 reads CASSPRGVYNEQFF. The DNA of the CDR3 is TGTGCCAGCTCACCTCGGGGGGTCTACAATGAGCAGTTCTTC.

The chain links TRBV27 to TRBJ1-2; D remains ambiguous. The V end was cut by 0 bases, the J end by 7 bases, with 18 bases between. The CDR3 totals 16 residues. Germline CDR1 reads MNHEY; CDR2 reads SMNVEV (reference sequence). The CDR3 bases are TGTGCCAGCAGTTTATCCTTTACAATGTATTCGGGTGGCTACACCTTC. This encodes CASSLSFTMYSGGYTF.

The CDR3 sequence: CASKQGAHSPYGYTF. In DNA, the CDR3 is TGTGCCAGCAAGCAGGGGGCGCATTCCCCTTATGGCTACACCTTC. The rearrangement joins TRBV2 to TRBJ1-2; 8 positions match TRBD1. The CDR3 is 15 amino acids. Germline V CDR1 and CDR2: SNHLY, FYNNEI. The junction had 12 bases not matched to a gene; V was cut back by 7 bases and J by 5 bases.

This clone was seen just once. The chain recombines TRBV21-1 with TRBJ1-1; TRBD1, the table's D call, was not compared with the DNA. TRBV21-1 is a known pseudogene. The CDR3 length is 16 residues. The DNA for the CDR3 is TGTGCCAGCAGCACATACCCGGGACAGGGGAACACTGAAGCTTTCTTT. The encoded protein is CASSTYPGQGNTEAFF.

The chain joins TRBV6-2 or TRBV6-3 to TRBJ2-7; D is perhaps TRBD2 (5 bases). Trimming took 1 base from V and 2 from J, leaving 12 bases between them. Germline CDR1 and CDR2: MNHEY and SVGEGT. The CDR3 totals 15 residues. The CDR3 region is CASSYFGGSPYEQYF. The CDR3, as DNA: TGTGCCAGCAGTTACTTCGGAGGTAGCCCCTACGAGCAGTACTTC.

The rearrangement links TRBV4-2 to TRBJ2-3; 10 bases fit TRBD2. The CDR3 consists of 15 residues. V lost 7 bases and J lost 4; bases outside the gene matches: 8. CDR1 is LGHNA and CDR2 is YNFKEQ in the germline V gene. CDR3 sequence reads: CASTSGTSEADTQYF. CDR3 nucleotides: TGTGCCAGCACCTCCGGGACTAGCGAGGCAGATACGCAGTATTTT.

This clone has just a few counts. The rearrangement uses TRBV11-2 and TRBJ1-2, with TRBD1 identical over 10 bases. The CDR3 loop spans 15 amino acids. The germline CDR1 and CDR2 sequences are SGHAT and FQNNGV. The V gene end was trimmed by 5 bases and the J gene end by 4 bases; junction bases not matched to a gene: 7. CDR3 loop: CASSQGTGDGYGYTF. The CDR3 DNA reads TGTGCCAGCAGCCAGGGGACAGGGGACGGCTATGGCTACACCTTC. Together with reference TRBV11-2 and TRBJ1-2, the CDR3 gives the full variable domain: EAGVAQSPRYKIIEKRQSVAFWCNPISGHATLYWYQQILGQGPKLLIQFQNNGVVDDSQLPKDRFSAERLKGVDSTLKIQPAKLEDSAVYLCASSQGTGDGYGYTFGSGTRLTVV.

The chain recombines TRBV7-9 with TRBJ1-2; D not resolved. With 6 bases removed from V and 0 bases from J, the gap between germline ends came to 14 bases. There are 15 residues in the CDR3. From germline, CDR1 is SEHNR and CDR2 FQNEAQ (reference sequence). The CDR3 nucleotides read TGTGCCAGCAGTTCCGGGAGAACCTCTAACTATGGCTACACCTTC. It specifies CASSSGRTSNYGYTF.

V and J are TRBV7-6 and TRBJ2-5; TRBD2 aligns across 7 bases. Germline assignment: CDR1 SGHVS and CDR2 FNYEAQ. Trimming took 0 bases from V and 5 from J; bases not matched to a gene: 15. This CDR3 contains 18 residues. The CDR3 nucleotides read TGTGCCAGCAGCTTAGCGTTAACGATGGCGGGAGATCGGGAGACCCAGTACTTC. It yields the protein CASSLALTMAGDRETQYF. Full variable domain (missing parts from reference TRBV7-6 and TRBJ2-5): GAGVSQSPRYKVTKRGQDVALRCDPISGHVSLYWYRQALGQGPEFLTYFNYEAQQDKSGLPNDRFSAERPEGSISTLTIQRTEQRDSAMYRCASSLALTMAGDRETQYFGPGTRLLVL.

The chain joins TRBV1 to TRBJ2-1; TRBD2 was called by the table and not checked on the DNA. TRBV1 is listed as a pseudogene. The CDR3 extends over 18 amino acids. CDR3 sequence: CTSSHREGGMCGYNEQFF. In DNA form, the CDR3 reads TGCACCAGCAGCCACCGGGAGGGCGGTATGTGTGGCTACAATGAGCAGTTCTTC.

V gene TRBV4-1 combines with J gene TRBJ1-2; D is ambiguous. There are 15 residues in the CDR3. Germline V gives CDR1 MGHRA, CDR2 YSYEKL. Trimming removed 0 bases from V and 0 bases from J, with 8 bases in between. This CDR3 reads CASSQDVTTNYGYTF. The CDR3 DNA follows: TGCGCCAGCAGCCAAGACGTAACTACTAACTATGGCTACACCTTC.